This T cell receptor (beta chain) was profiled in a study of T cells after yellow fever vaccination. V lost 5 bases, J lost 6 bases, and 14 bases lay in between. CDR1 is MDHEN, CDR2 SYDVKM, per germline. CDR3 length: 14 amino acids. Points from the study as a whole: A faster peak, day 5 versus 15, was reached by the weaker secondary response.

UMIs were added to TCR cDNA along with a universal primer site when it was made by 5'RACE template switching. MiXCR, applied by TCRdb to the 5' RACE reads, yields one record per CDR3 protein. The profile shows 500,000 to 650,000 distinct CDR3 sequences, roughly a sixth of them singletons. To note about this clonotype: Its target is unknown.

The source material was PBMCs, sampled 5 to 6 days after the first yellow fever vaccination. The chain couples TRBV28 to TRBJ1-5; D call uncertain. The origin of this receptor is a man younger than 35 who received the YFV17D yellow fever vaccine. CDR3 sequence: CASSLRVTGQPQHF. The CDR3 DNA follows: TGTGCCAGCAGTCTAAGGGTGACGGGTCAGCCCCAGCATTTT.